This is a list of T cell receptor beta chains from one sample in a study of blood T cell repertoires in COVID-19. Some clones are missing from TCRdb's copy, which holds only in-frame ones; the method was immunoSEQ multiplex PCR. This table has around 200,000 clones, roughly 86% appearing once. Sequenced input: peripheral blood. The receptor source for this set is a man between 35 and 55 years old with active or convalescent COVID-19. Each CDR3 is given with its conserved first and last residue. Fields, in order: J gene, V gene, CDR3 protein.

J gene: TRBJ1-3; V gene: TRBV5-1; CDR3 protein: CASSVQGDLSGNTIYF
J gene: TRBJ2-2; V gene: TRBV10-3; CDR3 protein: CAITQGPSTGELFF
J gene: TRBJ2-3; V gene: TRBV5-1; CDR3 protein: CASSEMTGADTQYF
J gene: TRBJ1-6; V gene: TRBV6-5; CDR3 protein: CASRQGASSPLHF
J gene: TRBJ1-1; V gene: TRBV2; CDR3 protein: CASSRGVGDTEAFF
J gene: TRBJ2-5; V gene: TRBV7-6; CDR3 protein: CASSLGSGLYSTQYF
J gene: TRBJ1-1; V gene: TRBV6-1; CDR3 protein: CASSEVVTGSTEAFF
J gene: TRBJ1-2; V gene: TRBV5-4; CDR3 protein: CASSVPEGAKGYTF
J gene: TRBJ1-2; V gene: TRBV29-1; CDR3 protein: CSVSAQGGYGYTF
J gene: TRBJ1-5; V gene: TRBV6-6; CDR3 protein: CASRTHDRENQPQHF
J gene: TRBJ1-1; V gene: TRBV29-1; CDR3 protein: CSVEYAGGTEAFF
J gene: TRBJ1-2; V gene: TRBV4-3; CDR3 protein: CASSRQGTGARYTF
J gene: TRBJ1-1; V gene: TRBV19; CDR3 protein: CASSPTGPTEAFF
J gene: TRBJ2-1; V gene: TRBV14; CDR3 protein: CASSQDDPWGSSYNEQFF
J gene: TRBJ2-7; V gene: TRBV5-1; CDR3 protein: CASSLDVRSYEQYF